The rows below give T cell receptor beta chains drawn from one sample of a study of OX40 agonist ivuxolimab in advanced cancers. Clones were sequenced by immunoSEQ multiplex PCR, and TCRdb holds only the in-frame ones, with some missing. The sample includes 45,000 to 55,000 clones, about 85% of them seen just once. The sequences come from CD4+ or CD8+ T cells sorted from blood, collected in a trial of the OX40 agonist ivuxolimab. The receptors come from an adult with an advanced solid tumor such as melanoma, head and neck, liver or kidney cancer. CDR3s leave out the opening cysteine and the closing phenylalanine or tryptophan.

TRBJ2-4 | TRBV6-1 | ASSEWGSKNIQY
TRBJ1-6 | TRBV7-3 | ASSLGQGSSPLH
TRBJ1-2 | TRBV7-9 | ASNRDRASYGYT
TRBJ2-7 | TRBV7-6 | ASSFRASGDEQY
TRBJ2-7 | TRBV2 | ASSDGSRSSYEQY
TRBJ1-1 | TRBV5-1 | ASSFDAGTEAF
TRBJ1-2 | TRBV28 | ASGPSGAYGYT
TRBJ2-3 | TRBV5-5 | ASSFSVNRPGDPDTQY
TRBJ1-2 | TRBV18 | ASSPSQGANGYT
TRBJ2-5 | TRBV28 | ASHTTRGEETQY
TRBJ1-5 | TRBV5-1 | ASSLGTASQPQH
TRBJ1-3 | TRBV30 | AWSVRGVAGNTIY
TRBJ2-3 | TRBV29-1 | SVMGGGGTDTQY
TRBJ1-1 | TRBV28 | ASSMTGNTEAF
TRBJ1-6 | TRBV5-4 | ASSFDSNSPLH
TRBJ2-2 | TRBV4-1 | ASSQEARRVGNTGELF
TRBJ2-1 | TRBV11-2 | ASSPRRESSYNEQF
TRBJ2-1 | TRBV11-2 | ASSLSGSSYNEQF
TRBJ1-1 | TRBV6-1 | ASSLTTGVDTEAF
TRBJ2-7 | TRBV5-4 | ASSFEPSGEQY
TRBJ2-2 | TRBV18 | ASSPSTSKNTGELF
TRBJ2-2 | TRBV4-2 | ASSQDAGATGELF
TRBJ1-1 | TRBV2 | ASSDQLGSTEAF
TRBJ1-3 | TRBV6-1 | ASSTPSRGNTIY
TRBJ2-5 | TRBV7-9 | ASSLLGDRQETQY
TRBJ2-1 | TRBV6-4 | ASSGLAGYEQF
TRBJ2-1 | TRBV4-2 | ASSQAASGGYNEQF
TRBJ2-7 | TRBV6-5 | ASMTSGSYEQY
TRBJ1-2 | TRBV27 | ASKVGNGYT
TRBJ2-3 | TRBV4-2 | ASKRLADTDTQY
TRBJ2-7 | TRBV10-3 | ASRGGVSSYEQY
TRBJ2-7 | TRBV30 | AWSVSYAASYEQY